The 30 T cell receptor beta chains given below trace back to one sample, sequenced in a study of blood T cells in healthy people across ages. Together with a sample-barcoded 5' primer, a J-beta primer mix was included in a second PCR lasting roughly 6 to 12 cycles. TCRdb ran MiXCR on the 5' RACE reads and lists one entry per CDR3 protein. This table holds some 900,000 distinct CDR3 sequences, around 46% found once. Sequenced material: blood. The receptors come from a man younger than 45 in good health.

The CDR3 DNA reads TGTGCCAGCAGCCAAGAAGAGGGGACTAACTATGGCTACACCTTC. Its translation: CASSQEEGTNYGYTF. The chain links TRBV4-2 to TRBJ1-2; weak D call: TRBD1 (5 bases). Germline values: CDR1 LGHNA, CDR2 YNFKEQ. V was pared by 0 bases and J by 0 bases, with 8 bases between. The CDR3 sequence is 15 residues long.

This clonotype was counted between two and nine times. The J gene is TRBJ1-2, the V gene TRBV2; D unresolved. The germline gives CDR1 SNHLY, CDR2 FYNNEI. V dropped 4 bases and J dropped 3 bases, with 12 bases sitting between them. The CDR3 has 14 residues. CDR3 nucleotides: TGTGCCAGCAGTGCCCTGGGAATCGACTATGGCTACACCTTC. Its protein is CASSALGIDYGYTF.

The table lists this clonotype with a few counts. The chain links TRBV6-5 to TRBJ2-3; TRBD1 is a possible D gene (6 bases). The CDR3 covers 13 residues. Germline values: CDR1 MNHEY, CDR2 SVGAGI. V lost 4 bases to trimming and J lost 11 bases, with 16 bases between them. In nucleotides, the CDR3 is TGTGCCAGCAGTTCCGGAACAGGGAGTAAGCAGTATTTT. This sequence encodes CASSSGTGSKQYF.

This clonotype was seen many times. The chain uses TRBV2 and TRBJ2-6; D ambiguous. Germline V gene lookup returns CDR1 SNHLY and CDR2 FYNNEI. The V and J ends lost 7 bases and 4 bases respectively, with 8 bases between them. This CDR3 has 13 residues. In nucleotides, the CDR3 is TGTGCCAGCATCGCGGAAGGGGCCAACGTCCTGACTTTC. Translating gives CASIAEGANVLTF.

Remarks on this clonotype: One end of the junction fails to match germline, which may point to a read error. CDR3 sequence: CVSSFQPYEQYF. DNA of the CDR3: TGTGTCAGCAGTTTTCAGCCCTACGAGCAGTACTTC. The chain recombines TRBV12-3 or TRBV12-4 with TRBJ2-7; D not resolved. The CDR3 loop spans 12 amino acids.

CDR3 in amino acids: CASSSGPGQGADTQYF. CDR3 sequence (DNA): TGTGCCAGCAGCTCAGGCCCGGGACAGGGGGCAGATACGCAGTATTTT. This rearrangement joins TRBV7-4 to TRBJ2-3; 11 bases match TRBD1. This CDR3 has 16 residues. From germline, CDR1 is SGHVT and CDR2 SQSDAQ. V lost 4 bases, J lost 4 bases, and 7 bases stayed unmatched.

The chain uses TRBV20-1 and TRBJ2-7; D gene ambiguous. CDR1 is DFQATT, CDR2 SNEGSKA, per germline (reference sequence). The V and J ends lost 3 bases and 2 bases respectively, with 11 bases between them. This CDR3 has 13 amino acids. Here the CDR3 DNA reads TGCAGTGCTAGGGGCCAGGTAGCCTACGAGCAGTACTTC. It specifies CSARGQVAYEQYF.

With respect to this clonotype: Sequence at one end of the junction differs from germline and may be a read error. In nucleotides, the CDR3 is TGTGCCAGCAGCTTGGGTAGCGGAGAACCTAGCTCCTACAATGGGCAGTTCTTC. It specifies CASSLGSGEPSSYNGQFF. The chain has TRBV7-6 and TRBJ2-1, with D possibly being TRBD2 (6 bases). The CDR3 totals 18 residues. CDR1 is SGHVS and CDR2 is FNYEAQ in the germline V gene. Variable domain in full (rest from reference TRBV7-6 and TRBJ2-1): GAGVSQSPRYKVTKRGQDVALRCDPISGHVSLYWYRQALGQGPEFLTYFNYEAQQDKSGLPNDRFSAERPEGSISTLTIQRTEQRDSAMYRCASSLGSGEPSSYNGQFFGPGTRLTVL.

The chain has TRBV12-3 or TRBV12-4 and TRBJ2-6, with D possibly matching TRBD1 (6 bases). V lost 9 bases and J lost 2, with 8 bases in between. The CDR3 extends over 13 amino acids. CDR3 nucleotides: TGTGCCAGTAAGGGGGCTGGGGCCAACGTCCTGACTTTC. It yields the protein CASKGAGANVLTF.

The chain uses TRBV5-1 and TRBJ1-1; 7 positions match TRBD1. Per the germline V gene, CDR1 is SGHRS and CDR2 is YFSETQ. Germline trimming cut 4 bases from V and 1 base from J; bases unmatched to any gene: 4. The CDR3 runs to 14 residues. The CDR3 sequence: CASSATGENTEAFF. In nucleotides, the CDR3 is TGCGCCAGCAGCGCCACAGGGGAGAACACTGAAGCTTTCTTT.

V is TRBV9 and J is TRBJ2-7; D is possibly TRBD1 (5 bases). Trimming cost V 2 bases and J 2 bases, with 8 bases left between them. The CDR3 runs to 13 residues. In germline, CDR1 is SGDLS, CDR2 YYNGEE. CDR3 in DNA: TGTGCCAGCAGCGTGGGGCCCCCCTACGAGCAGTACTTC. Translating it yields CASSVGPPYEQYF.

This rearrangement joins TRBV4-2 to TRBJ2-7; D may be TRBD2 (6 bases). Germline CDR1 is LGHNA and CDR2 is YNFKEQ. This CDR3 is 15 amino acids long. Trimming removed 4 bases at V and 1 base at J, with 14 bases between. CDR3 in DNA: TGTGCCAGCAGCCCCATCCCGGGACTGTCCTACGAGCAGTACTTC. Translation gives CASSPIPGLSYEQYF.

V is TRBV12-3 or TRBV12-4 and J is TRBJ2-7; D is perhaps TRBD2 (5 bases). With 1 base removed from V and 6 bases from J, the gap between germline ends came to 13 bases. This CDR3 is built from 14 residues. This CDR3 reads CASSLGALRGEQYF. CDR3 DNA sequence: TGTGCCAGCAGTTTAGGAGCTCTTCGGGGCGAGCAGTACTTC.

The chain employs TRBV4-1 and TRBJ1-1, with D perhaps TRBD1 (5 bases). The CDR3 totals 13 residues. Germline V gene sequence: CDR1 MGHRA, CDR2 YSYEKL. With 0 bases removed from V and 4 bases from J, the gap between germline ends came to 6 bases. CDR3: CASSQERGTEAFF. In DNA, the CDR3 is TGCGCCAGCAGCCAAGAGAGGGGCACTGAAGCTTTCTTT.

This clonotype was seen ten or more times. V gene TRBV12-3 or TRBV12-4 combines with J gene TRBJ1-2; perhaps TRBD1 as D (6 bases). V was shortened by 5 bases and J by 7 bases, with 8 bases between the two germline ends. The CDR3 is 11 amino acids. The CDR3 region has the DNA TGTGCCAGCAGTCAGGGGATTGGCTACACCTTC. Translation gives CASSQGIGYTF.

J is TRBJ2-7 and V is TRBV6-1; D remains ambiguous. Trimming took off 4 bases at V and 3 bases at J, with 13 bases between the two ends. In germline, CDR1 is MNHNS, CDR2 SASEGT. This CDR3 has 14 amino acids. The CDR3: CASSAVGQLYEQYF. In nucleotides, the CDR3 is TGTGCCAGCAGTGCAGTCGGCCAGCTCTACGAGCAGTACTTC.

Worth noting for this clonotype: One end of the junction fails to match germline, which may point to a read error. The V gene is TRBV29-1, the J gene TRBJ2-3; D gene ambiguous. The CDR3 spans 14 residues. Germline loops: CDR1 SQVTM, CDR2 ANQGSEA. The CDR3 nucleotides are TGCAGCGTTGATCAACCCGGACGCACGGATACGCAGTATTTT. Encoded protein: CSVDQPGRTDTQYF.

Turning to this clonotype: Since a much larger clone is just one base distant, this may be a read error. The chain joins TRBV28 to TRBJ2-1; no clear D. This CDR3 spans 11 amino acids. Germline V CDR1 and CDR2: MDHEN, SYDVKM. V was cut by 5 bases and J by 13 bases, with 12 bases left in between. The CDR3 coding sequence is TGTGCCAGCAGTGAAGGTTTGACCCAGTTCTTC. Translated: CASSEGLTQFF. Full variable domain (missing parts from reference TRBV28 and TRBJ2-1): DVKVTQSSRYLVKRTGEKVFLECVQDMDHENMFWYRQDPGLGLRLIYFSYDVKMKEKGDIPEGYSVSREKKERFSLILESASTNQTSMYLCASSEGLTQFFGPGTRLTVL.

This clonotype turned up a few times. This sequence joins TRBV20-1 and TRBJ2-3; 8 bases map to TRBD2. V dropped 5 bases and J dropped 5; count of bases not matched to a gene: 9. The CDR3 is 14 amino acids. The V gene's germline CDR1 is DFQATT and CDR2 SNEGSKA (reference sequence). The DNA of the CDR3 is TGCAGTGCTCCGGGCCGTCTAGCGGGAGATACGCAGTATTTT. Protein sequence: CSAPGRLAGDTQYF.

The chain is built from TRBV12-3 or TRBV12-4 and TRBJ2-1; D gene unclear. Trimming stripped 6 bases from V and 2 bases from J, with 17 bases between. The CDR3 length is 16 residues. The CDR3 DNA follows: TGTGCCAGCAGCTCTCCGGTCTGGGGAACCTACAATGAGCAGTTCTTC. It encodes CASSSPVWGTYNEQFF.

The genes are TRBV18 and TRBJ1-1, with 10 bases matching TRBD1. This CDR3 region has 15 residues. J was trimmed by 3 bases and V by 4 bases; bases with no gene match: 5. Germline CDR1 and CDR2: KGHSH and LQKENI. The chain's CDR3 is CASSRGQGSYTEAFF. The CDR3 DNA follows: TGTGCCAGCTCACGGGGACAGGGGTCGTACACTGAAGCTTTCTTT.

The rearrangement uses TRBV4-1 and TRBJ1-1; maybe TRBD1 (6 bases). The CDR3 runs to 13 residues. Germline lookup yields CDR1 MGHRA and CDR2 YSYEKL. V was trimmed by 4 bases and J by 8 bases, leaving 14 bases between them. The CDR3 is CASSPPLGAEAFF. CDR3 nucleotides: TGCGCCAGCAGCCCACCGTTGGGGGCGGAAGCTTTCTTT.

This chain joins TRBV4-2 and TRBJ2-3; 8 nucleotides align to TRBD2. CDR1 is LGHNA, CDR2 YNFKEQ, per germline. V lost 4 bases to trimming and J lost 4 bases; unmatched junction nucleotides: 7. This CDR3 spans 15 amino acids. The CDR3 coding sequence is TGTGCCAGCAGCCCCGGGACTAGTGCTGCAGATACGCAGTATTTT. Encoded protein: CASSPGTSAADTQYF.

The V and J genes are TRBV2 and TRBJ2-3, with 9 bases aligning to TRBD2. The CDR3 has 14 amino acids. From germline, CDR1 is SNHLY and CDR2 FYNNEI. Unmatched junction bases numbered 6, after V lost 6 bases and J lost 5 bases. DNA for the CDR3: TGTGCCAGCAGAGGCGGGGGGGCCGGAGATACGCAGTATTTT. Its protein is CASRGGGAGDTQYF.

This rearrangement joins TRBV12-3 or TRBV12-4 to TRBJ2-3, with 10 bases fitting TRBD1. This CDR3 has 16 residues. Losses at the gene ends were 6 bases for V and 4 bases for J; bases not matched to a gene: 10. CDR3 sequence (DNA): TGTGCCAGCAGCAGACACGGGACAGGGGTCTCAGATACGCAGTATTTT. Its protein product is CASSRHGTGVSDTQYF.

This clonotype occurred many times. This chain links TRBV6-2 or TRBV6-3 with TRBJ2-7, with TRBD2 matching 8 bases. The V gene end was trimmed by 4 bases and the J gene end by 2 bases; junction bases not matched to a gene: 16. In germline, CDR1 is MNHEY, CDR2 SVGEGT. The CDR3 contains 18 residues. In DNA, the CDR3 is TGTGCCAGCAGTTCAATCAAATTAACCGGGACTAGTGCCTACGAGCAGTACTTC. Translating it yields CASSSIKLTGTSAYEQYF.

The rearrangement joins TRBV6-6 to TRBJ1-2; D gene ambiguous. The CDR3 has 13 residues. Germline assignment: CDR1 MNHNY and CDR2 SVGAGI (reference sequence). The ends were cut back, 3 bases at V and 3 bases at J, with 8 bases in the middle. This CDR3 is CASSYNQYYGYTF. The CDR3 DNA reads TGTGCCAGCAGTTATAACCAGTACTATGGCTACACCTTC.

This clonotype appeared a single time. This chain uses TRBV5-1 with TRBJ1-2, with 7 bases matching TRBD1. V lost 0 bases to trimming and J lost 0 bases; unmatched junction nucleotides: 11. The CDR3 is made up of 18 amino acids. Germline CDR1 SGHRS, CDR2 YFSETQ. CDR3 in amino acids: CASSLASEGGSPNYGYTF. CDR3 bases: TGCGCCAGCAGCTTGGCCTCTGAAGGGGGCTCTCCTAACTATGGCTACACCTTC.

This rearrangement joins TRBV9 to TRBJ2-1; D remains ambiguous. V was pared by 4 bases and J by 3 bases, with 11 bases between. The germline CDR1 and CDR2 sequences are SGDLS and YYNGEE. This CDR3 is built from 14 residues. The CDR3 region has the DNA TGTGCCAGCAGCTGGCCCCAGAACTACAATGAGCAGTTCTTC. This encodes CASSWPQNYNEQFF.

The chain uses TRBV7-2 and TRBJ2-1; 11 nucleotides line up with TRBD1. CDR1 and CDR2 (germline): SGHTA, FQGNSA. Losses at the gene ends were 5 bases for V and 0 bases for J; bases not matched to a gene: 6. The CDR3 is 17 residues long. CDR3 in amino acids: CASSGGQGGHSYNEQFF. The CDR3 DNA sequence: TGTGCCAGCAGCGGGGGACAGGGGGGTCACTCCTACAATGAGCAGTTCTTC.